This T cell receptor beta chain is from a study of T cells in Graves' hyperthyroidism and ophthalmopathy. CDR3 length: 14 amino acids. The germline V and J ends were trimmed by 0 bases and 2 bases, with 7 bases remaining between them. From germline, CDR1 is WSHSY and CDR2 SAAADI. Template material for amplifying TCR beta CDR3 regions consisted of RNA transcripts. Carried out on the TCR CDR3, a first-round RT-PCR used the HTBI primer set. Each CDR3 protein is one row after TCRdb ran MiXCR on the multiplex PCR reads. The sample includes around 560,000 distinct CDR3 sequences, about a sixth of them seen just once.

This TCR came from a woman between 18 and 29 years old with Graves' hyperthyroidism. Sequencing was done on a sample of blood. This rearrangement joins TRBV10-2 to TRBJ1-2, with D possibly TRBD1 on 5 matching bases. In DNA form, the CDR3 reads TGCGCCAGCAGTGAGTCTCGGGGGAACTATGGCTACACCTTC. Its protein is CASSESRGNYGYTF.